The 7 T cell receptor beta chains in this list originate from one sample, sequenced in a study of cytomegalovirus exposure and HLA in healthy donors. The data were produced by immunoSEQ multiplex PCR, yet TCRdb's version contains in-frame clones alone and is incomplete. Of about 38,000 clones listed, roughly 91% are singletons. The sequencing input was PBMCs. Receptors were obtained from a man younger than 35 in good health and CMV-seronegative.

This chain joins TRBV19 and TRBJ2-1, with TRBD2 as a possible D gene (6 bases). The CDR3 covers 13 residues. V lost 6 bases and J 8 bases, leaving 14 bases between the germline ends. Germline-derived CDR1 and CDR2 are LNHDA and SQIVND (reference sequence). CDR3: CASRPDWGDEQFF. CDR3 nucleotides: TGTGCCAGTAGGCCCGACTGGGGGGATGAGCAGTTCTTC.

J is TRBJ2-5 and V is TRBV4-2; D is uncertain. Trimming took off 3 bases at V and 1 base at J, with 9 bases between the two ends. The CDR3 spans 14 residues. Per germline, CDR1 LGHNA and CDR2 YNFKEQ. The DNA for the CDR3 is TGTGCCAGCAGCCAGTTCCTAGTCCAAGAGACCCAGTACTTC. Encoded protein: CASSQFLVQETQYF.

CDR3 in amino acids: CASRHPGQGAHEQYF. In DNA form, the CDR3 reads TGTGCCAGCCGCCACCCGGGACAGGGGGCCCACGAGCAGTACTTC. V and J are TRBV28 and TRBJ2-7; TRBD1 aligns across 12 bases. With 8 bases clipped from V and 5 bases from J, the junction kept 10 bases outside the gene matches. The CDR3 is 15 amino acids. CDR1 is MDHEN, CDR2 SYDVKM, per germline.

This rearrangement joins TRBV30 to TRBJ1-3; D is unclear. The V gene lost 0 bases and the J gene lost 2 bases, with 14 bases spanning the gap. The CDR3 extends over 16 amino acids. Per germline, CDR1 GTSNPN and CDR2 SVGIG (reference sequence). CDR3 sequence reads: CAWSVWGGVTGNTIYF. CDR3 bases: TGTGCCTGGAGTGTATGGGGAGGAGTGACTGGAAACACCATATATTTT. The full variable domain, completed using reference TRBV30 and TRBJ1-3, is SQTIHQWPATLVQPVGSPLSLECTVEGTSNPNLYWYRQAAGRGLQLLFYSVGIGQISSEVPQNLSASRPQDRQFILSSKKLLLSDSGFYLCAWSVWGGVTGNTIYFGEGSWLTVV.

The chain uses TRBV7-9 and TRBJ1-1, with a tentative D call TRBD1 (5 bases). The CDR3 length is 15 residues. Germline-derived CDR1 and CDR2 are SEHNR and FQNEAQ (reference sequence). V shed 3 bases and J shed 1 base, with 12 bases lying between them. Here the CDR3 DNA reads TGTGCCAGCAGCTTTAGTAACAGGAAGAACACTGAAGCTTTCTTT. Translating it yields CASSFSNRKNTEAFF.

This clone has more than one count but fewer than ten. As DNA, the CDR3 is TGTGCCACTAGTTACTCCACAGATACGCAGTATTTT. It specifies CATSYSTDTQYF. This chain uses TRBV7-9 with TRBJ2-3; no reliable D call. The germline V gene has CDR1 SEHNR and CDR2 FQNEAQ (reference sequence). V dropped 10 bases and J dropped 2 bases, with 10 bases sitting between them. This CDR3 comprises 12 residues.

CDR3 DNA sequence: TGTGCCAGCAGTCCCCCCCTCCGGGGGATCACAGATACGCAGTATTTT. Translation gives CASSPPLRGITDTQYF. The chain uses TRBV28 and TRBJ2-3; possibly TRBD2 for D (6 bases). Germline loops: CDR1 MDHEN, CDR2 SYDVKM. The ends were cut back, 5 bases at V and 2 bases at J, with 17 bases in the middle. CDR3 length: 16 amino acids.